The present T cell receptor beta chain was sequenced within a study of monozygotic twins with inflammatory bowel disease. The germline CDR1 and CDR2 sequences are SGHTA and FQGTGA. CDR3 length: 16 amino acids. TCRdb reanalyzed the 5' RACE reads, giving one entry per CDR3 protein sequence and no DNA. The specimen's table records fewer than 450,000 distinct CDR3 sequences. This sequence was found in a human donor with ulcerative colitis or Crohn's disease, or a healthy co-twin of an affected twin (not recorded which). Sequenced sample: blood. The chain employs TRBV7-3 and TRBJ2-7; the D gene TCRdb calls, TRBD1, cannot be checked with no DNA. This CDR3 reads CASSLMGQAGSYEQYF.